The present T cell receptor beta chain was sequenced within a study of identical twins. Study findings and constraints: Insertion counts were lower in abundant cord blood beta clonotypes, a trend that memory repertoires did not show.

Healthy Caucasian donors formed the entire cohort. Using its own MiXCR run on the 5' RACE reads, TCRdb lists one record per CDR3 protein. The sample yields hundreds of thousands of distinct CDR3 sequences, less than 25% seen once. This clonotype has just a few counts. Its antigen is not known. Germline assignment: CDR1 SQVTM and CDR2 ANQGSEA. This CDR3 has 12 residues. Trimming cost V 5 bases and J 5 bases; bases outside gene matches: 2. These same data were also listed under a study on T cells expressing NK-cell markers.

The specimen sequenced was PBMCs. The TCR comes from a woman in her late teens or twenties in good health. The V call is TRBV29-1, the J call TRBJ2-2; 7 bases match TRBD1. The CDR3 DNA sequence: TGCAGCGTTAAGACAGGGACCGGGGAGCTGTTTTTT. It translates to CSVKTGTGELFF.